These 26 T cell receptor beta chains originate from one sample sequenced in a study of OX40 agonist ivuxolimab in advanced cancers. The protocol was immunoSEQ multiplex PCR, while the TCRdb copy is restricted to in-frame clones and leaves out a portion. The sample has tens of thousands of clones, roughly 84% seen once. The starting material was CD4+ or CD8+ T cells sorted from blood, obtained in a trial of the OX40 agonist ivuxolimab. All receptors derive from an adult with an advanced solid tumor such as melanoma, head and neck, liver or kidney cancer.

As concerns this clone: One junction end does not reproduce the germline sequence, and a read error may be involved. J is TRBJ2-7 and V is TRBV20-1; TRBD1 matches at 9 bases. From germline, CDR1 is DFQATT and CDR2 SNEGSKA (reference sequence). This CDR3 has 11 residues. CDR3 sequence (DNA): TGCAGTGCTAGAGAAGGGGACAGGGAGAACTTC. This sequence encodes CSAREGDRENF.

This clone was seen only once. V gene TRBV5-1 combines with J gene TRBJ2-5; no reliable D call. From germline, CDR1 is SGHRS and CDR2 YFSETQ. This CDR3 is 15 amino acids long. The germline V and J ends were trimmed by 4 bases and 5 bases, with 18 bases remaining between them. The CDR3, as DNA: TGCGCCAGCAGCCTCGTTTATGCCCTGGGGGAGACCCAGTACTTC. This sequence encodes CASSLVYALGETQYF.

The gene calls are TRBV6-5 and TRBJ2-2; no reliable D call. The CDR3 has 13 amino acids. Per the germline V gene, CDR1 is MNHEY and CDR2 is SVGAGI. V lost 2 bases and J lost 3, with 4 bases in between. DNA of the CDR3: TGTGCCAGCAGTTACGCCTACACCGGGGAGCTGTTTTTT. Encoded protein: CASSYAYTGELFF.

This chain joins TRBV19 and TRBJ1-1, with 11 positions matching TRBD1. The CDR3 is made up of 13 amino acids. Germline V gene data show CDR1 as LNHDA and CDR2 as SQIVND (reference sequence). Trimming removed 10 bases from V and 6 bases from J; junction bases left unmatched: 7. The CDR3 DNA sequence: TGTGCCACTCGCGGACAGGGGGCGCCTGAAGCTTTCTTT. Protein sequence: CATRGQGAPEAFF.

The rearrangement joins TRBV21-1 to TRBJ2-3; the listed D gene, TRBD1, was not tested against the DNA. TRBV21-1 is classified as a pseudogene. The CDR3 contains 16 residues. The CDR3 DNA sequence: TGTGCCAGCAGCAAAGTGAGGGCAGGGGCAACAGATACGCAGTATTTT. Amino acids: CASSKVRAGATDTQYF.

The table lists this clone with a count of one. The V gene is TRBV7-9, the J gene TRBJ2-7; 8 bases agree with TRBD1. J lost 7 bases, V lost 0 bases, and 5 bases had no gene match. Germline V gene lookup returns CDR1 SEHNR and CDR2 FQNEAQ (reference sequence). The CDR3 extends over 14 amino acids. CDR3 in DNA: TGTGCCAGCAGCTTAGCGACAGGGGATTGGGAGCAGTACTTC. This translates into CASSLATGDWEQYF.

The V gene is TRBV7-9, the J gene TRBJ2-2; no clear D. Trimming took 3 bases from V and 0 from J, leaving 8 bases between them. The CDR3 is made up of 15 amino acids. Germline CDR1 and CDR2: SEHNR and FQNEAQ (reference sequence). The CDR3 DNA follows: TGTGCCAGCAGCTTTGGACGGACGAACACCGGGGAGCTGTTTTTT. This encodes CASSFGRTNTGELFF.

This sequence joins TRBV10-3 and TRBJ2-7, with D possibly TRBD2 on 6 matching bases. The CDR3 is 16 amino acids. Germline CDR1 and CDR2: ENHRY and SYGVKD. The V gene lost 6 bases and the J gene lost 0 bases, with 18 bases spanning the gap. CDR3 in amino acids: CAISPAGSESSYEQYF. The DNA of the CDR3 is TGTGCCATCAGCCCAGCGGGTTCTGAGAGCTCCTACGAGCAGTACTTC.

This sequence joins TRBV6-5 and TRBJ2-1; D tentatively reads TRBD1 or TRBD2 (6 bases each). The CDR3 loop spans 15 amino acids. V was clipped by 7 bases and J by 7 bases, with 20 bases between them. The germline V gene has CDR1 MNHEY and CDR2 SVGAGI. The CDR3 region has the DNA TGTGCCAGCACCATAGGGGCAGGAGGGGGGAATGAGCAGTTCTTC. Translated: CASTIGAGGGNEQFF.

The chain couples TRBV15 to TRBJ2-1; 9 bases are a match to TRBD1. Germline loops: CDR1 LNHNV, CDR2 YYDKDF (reference sequence). The CDR3 sequence is 14 residues long. V shed 3 bases, J shed 3 bases, and the junction held 0 bases outside the gene matches. The CDR3 loop reads CATSRDRGYNEQFF. CDR3 coding DNA: TGTGCCACCAGCAGGGACAGGGGCTACAATGAGCAGTTCTTC.

The DNA for the CDR3 is TGTGCCAGCAGTGCGCTTGACAGGGAAGAGCCCCAGCATTTT. Translated, it gives CASSALDREEPQHF. The chain recombines TRBV6-1 with TRBJ1-5; 7 bases line up with TRBD1. The CDR3 loop spans 14 amino acids. The trim removed 4 bases at V and 8 bases at J, leaving 8 bases unmatched. The V gene's germline CDR1 is MNHNS and CDR2 SASEGT.

V is TRBV14 and J is TRBJ2-5, with TRBD1 identical over 7 bases. Germline assignment: CDR1 SGHDN and CDR2 FVKESK. Losses at the gene ends were 2 bases for V and 2 bases for J; bases not matched to a gene: 8. The length of the CDR3 is 16 residues. CDR3 DNA sequence: TGTGCCAGCAGCCAACCCCGGGACAGCCGGCAAGAGACCCAGTACTTC. Its protein product is CASSQPRDSRQETQYF.

The J gene is TRBJ2-3, the V gene TRBV27; D remains unclear. Germline lookup yields CDR1 MNHEY and CDR2 SMNVEV (reference sequence). The V end lost 6 bases, the J end lost 6 bases, and 7 bases lay between the germline ends. CDR3 length equals 11 residues. The CDR3 spells CASRDWDTQYF. For the CDR3, the DNA is TGTGCCAGCAGAGATTGGGATACGCAGTATTTT.

This clone was counted a single time. The chain carries TRBV4-1 and TRBJ2-3; D may correspond to TRBD1 or TRBD2 (6 bases each). The length of the CDR3 is 16 residues. Trimming removed 4 bases at V and 2 bases at J, with 16 bases between. Germline CDR1 is MGHRA and CDR2 is YSYEKL. In DNA form, the CDR3 reads TGCGCCAGCAGCCCCATTTCTGGGGGGCACACAGATACGCAGTATTTT. The encoded protein is CASSPISGGHTDTQYF.

This chain uses TRBV7-8 with TRBJ2-1, with D tentatively TRBD2 (6 bases). V lost 6 bases to trimming and J lost 0 bases, with 9 bases between them. The CDR3 sequence is 14 residues long. Germline V gives CDR1 SGHVS, CDR2 FQNEAQ. CDR3 bases: TGTGCCAGCAGTGGGGGGAGCTCCTACAATGAGCAGTTCTTC. Translated, it gives CASSGGSSYNEQFF.

The V gene is TRBV5-6, the J gene TRBJ2-5; 7 nucleotides match TRBD1. The DNA end is more similar to TRBJ2-7, so the J call may be wrong. In germline, CDR1 is SGHDT, CDR2 YYEEEE. The CDR3 covers 16 residues. The CDR3 protein is CASSNDLTGPSYEQYF. In DNA form, the CDR3 reads TGTGCCAGCAGCAACGATCTGACAGGGCCTTCCTACGAGCAGTACTTC.

In nucleotides, the CDR3 is TGTGCCAGAAGCTATATAAAAGATAGACTGCAAGAGACCCAGTACTTC. Translating gives CARSYIKDRLQETQYF. The chain employs TRBV5-3 and TRBJ2-5, with D unresolved. TRBV5-3 qualifies as an ORF whose function is uncertain. The ends were cut back, 3 bases at V and 2 bases at J, with 17 bases in the middle. This CDR3 comprises 16 residues.

This chain links TRBV28 with TRBJ2-5; weak D call: TRBD2 (6 bases). Germline values: CDR1 MDHEN, CDR2 SYDVKM. This CDR3 comprises 14 residues. Trimming took off 6 bases at V and 2 bases at J, with 13 bases between the two ends. The CDR3 region has the DNA TGTGCCAGCAGCCCCGGGACTTCACAAGAGACCCAGTACTTC. This encodes CASSPGTSQETQYF.

The chain uses TRBV2 and TRBJ1-4; 7 nucleotides agree with TRBD1. The V segment lost 6 bases and the J segment 4 bases; nucleotides outside the gene matches: 5. This CDR3 has 14 amino acids. The germline V gene encodes CDR1 SNHLY and CDR2 FYNNEI. CDR3 amino acids: CASRYRGLNEKLFF. The DNA for the CDR3 is TGTGCCAGCAGATACAGGGGACTTAATGAAAAACTGTTTTTT.

This chain uses TRBV2 with TRBJ2-5; 14 positions match TRBD2. Matching the DNA end better, TRBJ2-7 makes the J call doubtful. The CDR3 length is 16 residues. Per germline, CDR1 SNHLY and CDR2 FYNNEI. The CDR3 here is CASSGGRTSGRYEQYF. The CDR3 nucleotides are TGTGCCAGCAGTGGGGGGAGGACTAGCGGGAGGTACGAGCAGTACTTC.

Concerning this clone itself: Other DNA sequences from this sample encode an identical CDR3 as well. The chain joins TRBV19 to TRBJ1-5, with D unclear. CDR1 LNHDA and CDR2 SQIVND come from the germline V gene (reference sequence). V was cut by 1 base and J by 0 bases, with 7 bases left in between. The CDR3 is 15 residues long. CDR3 residues: CASSIGGYSNQPQHF. The CDR3 DNA reads as TGTGCCAGTAGTATAGGAGGATATAGCAATCAGCCCCAGCATTTT.

The chain couples TRBV11-3 to TRBJ2-7; 7 bases are shared with TRBD1. The germline gives CDR1 SGHNT, CDR2 YENEEA. The CDR3 has 16 residues. J was trimmed by 3 bases and V by 3 bases; bases with no gene match: 11. CDR3 loop: CASSFGRRGQGYEQYF. DNA for the CDR3: TGTGCCAGCAGCTTTGGTCGAAGGGGGCAGGGCTACGAGCAGTACTTC.

The chain is built from TRBV5-4 and TRBJ2-5; no firm D call. CDR1 is SGHNT and CDR2 is YYREEE in the germline V gene (reference sequence). The V end was cut by 4 bases, the J end by 5 bases, with 15 bases between. CDR3 length: 14 amino acids. For the CDR3, the DNA is TGTGCCAGCAGCGCCTCCCTAGGTCGGGAGACCCAGTACTTC. Translation gives CASSASLGRETQYF.

The J gene is TRBJ1-2, the V gene TRBV28, with D perhaps matching TRBD1 (6 bases). CDR3 length: 14 residues. The germline V and J ends were trimmed by 5 bases and 8 bases, with 18 bases remaining between them. Germline V gives CDR1 MDHEN, CDR2 SYDVKM. In DNA form, the CDR3 reads TGTGCCAGCAGTACCACGACAGGTCAATTAGGCTACACCTTC. Amino acid sequence: CASSTTTGQLGYTF.

This chain links TRBV11-3 with TRBJ2-7, with TRBD2 identical over 7 bases. The CDR3 runs to 17 residues. The germline CDR1 and CDR2 sequences are SGHNT and YENEEA. V shed 1 base, J shed 2 bases, and the junction held 11 bases outside the gene matches. The CDR3 region has the DNA TGTGCCAGCAGCTTAGTTTGGGGCGGGAGCCGTCCCTACGAGCAGTACTTC. It is translated as CASSLVWGGSRPYEQYF.

CDR3 sequence: CASTLLKGRRTGELFF. CDR3 nucleotides: TGTGCCAGCACCCTACTTAAGGGACGGAGGACCGGGGAGCTGTTTTTT. The chain carries TRBV11-2 and TRBJ2-2; D possibly matches TRBD1 or TRBD2 (5 bases each). The V end was cut by 7 bases, the J end by 5 bases, with 20 bases between. The CDR3 has 16 residues. CDR1 SGHAT and CDR2 FQNNGV come from the germline V gene.